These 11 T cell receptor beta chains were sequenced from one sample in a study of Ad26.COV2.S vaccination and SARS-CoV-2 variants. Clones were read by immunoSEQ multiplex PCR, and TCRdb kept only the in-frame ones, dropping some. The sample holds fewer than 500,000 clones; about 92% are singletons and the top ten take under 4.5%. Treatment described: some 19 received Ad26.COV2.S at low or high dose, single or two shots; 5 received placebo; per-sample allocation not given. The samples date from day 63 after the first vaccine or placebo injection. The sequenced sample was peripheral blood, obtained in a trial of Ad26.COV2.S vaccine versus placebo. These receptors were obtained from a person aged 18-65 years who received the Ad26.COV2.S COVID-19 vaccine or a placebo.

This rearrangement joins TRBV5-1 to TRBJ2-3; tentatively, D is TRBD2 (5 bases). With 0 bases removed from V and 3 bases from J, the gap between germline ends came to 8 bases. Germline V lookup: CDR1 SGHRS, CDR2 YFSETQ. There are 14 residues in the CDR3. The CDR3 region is CASSLEPGTDTQYF. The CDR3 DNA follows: TGCGCCAGCAGCTTGGAACCGGGAACAGATACGCAGTATTTT.

The CDR3 is CASSFQGQVGNEQFF. CDR3 DNA: TGCGCCAGCAGCTTCCAGGGACAGGTCGGCAATGAGCAGTTCTTC. The rearrangement uses TRBV5-1 and TRBJ2-1, with 8 nucleotides matching TRBD1. The CDR3 runs to 15 residues. Germline V gene sequence: CDR1 SGHRS, CDR2 YFSETQ. Trimming took 2 bases from V and 6 from J; bases not matched to a gene: 7.

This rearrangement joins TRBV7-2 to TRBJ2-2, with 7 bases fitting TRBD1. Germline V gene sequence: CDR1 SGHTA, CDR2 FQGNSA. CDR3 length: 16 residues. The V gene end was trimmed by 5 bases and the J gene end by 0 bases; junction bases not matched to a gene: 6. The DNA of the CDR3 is TGTGCCAGCAGCCCGGCAGGACAGGCGAACACCGGGGAGCTGTTTTTT. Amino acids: CASSPAGQANTGELFF.

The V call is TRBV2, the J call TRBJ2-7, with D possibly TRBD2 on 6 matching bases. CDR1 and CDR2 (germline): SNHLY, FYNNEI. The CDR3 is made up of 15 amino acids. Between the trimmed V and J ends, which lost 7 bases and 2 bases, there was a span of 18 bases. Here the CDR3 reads CASTRDSRTAYEQYF. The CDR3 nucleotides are TGTGCCAGCACCCGGGACTCCCGGACCGCCTACGAGCAGTACTTC.

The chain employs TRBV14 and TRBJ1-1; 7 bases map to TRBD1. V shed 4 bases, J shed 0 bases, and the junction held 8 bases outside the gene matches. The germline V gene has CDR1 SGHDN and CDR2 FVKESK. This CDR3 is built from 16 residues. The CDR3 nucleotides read TGTGCCAGCAGCCTTCGGACAGGCGTCATGAACACTGAAGCTTTCTTT. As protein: CASSLRTGVMNTEAFF.

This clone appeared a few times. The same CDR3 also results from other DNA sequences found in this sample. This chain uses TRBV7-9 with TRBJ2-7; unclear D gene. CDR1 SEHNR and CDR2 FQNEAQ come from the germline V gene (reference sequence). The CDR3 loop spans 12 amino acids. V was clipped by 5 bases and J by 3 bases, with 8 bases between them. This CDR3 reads CASSPPGYEQYF. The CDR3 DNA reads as TGTGCCAGCAGCCCCCCCGGCTACGAGCAGTACTTC.

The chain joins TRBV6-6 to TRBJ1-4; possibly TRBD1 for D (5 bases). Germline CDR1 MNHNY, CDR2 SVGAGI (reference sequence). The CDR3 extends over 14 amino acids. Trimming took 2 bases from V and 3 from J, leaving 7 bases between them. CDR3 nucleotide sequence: TGTGCCAGCAGTTACGGGGGTGCTAATGAAAAACTGTTTTTT. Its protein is CASSYGGANEKLFF.

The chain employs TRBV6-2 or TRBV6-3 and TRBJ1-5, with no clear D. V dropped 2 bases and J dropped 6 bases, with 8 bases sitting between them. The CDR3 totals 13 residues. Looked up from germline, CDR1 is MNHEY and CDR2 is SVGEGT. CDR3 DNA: TGTGCCAGCAGTTACGGGTATGGTCAGCCCCAGCATTTT. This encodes CASSYGYGQPQHF.

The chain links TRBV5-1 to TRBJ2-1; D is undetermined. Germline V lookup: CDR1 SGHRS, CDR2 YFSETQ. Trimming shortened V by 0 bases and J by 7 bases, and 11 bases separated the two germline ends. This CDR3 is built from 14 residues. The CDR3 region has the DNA TGCGCCAGCAGCTTGGCGTACAGTAGGAATGAGCAGTTCTTC. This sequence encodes CASSLAYSRNEQFF.

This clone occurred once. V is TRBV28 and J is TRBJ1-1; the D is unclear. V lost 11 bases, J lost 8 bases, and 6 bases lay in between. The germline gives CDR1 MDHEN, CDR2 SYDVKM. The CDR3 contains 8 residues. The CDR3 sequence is CAASEAFF. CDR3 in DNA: TGTGCCGCCTCCGAAGCTTTCTTT. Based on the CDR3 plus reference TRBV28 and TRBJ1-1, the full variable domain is DVKVTQSSRYLVKRTGEKVFLECVQDMDHENMFWYRQDPGLGLRLIYFSYDVKMKEKGDIPEGYSVSREKKERFSLILESASTNQTSMYLCAASEAFFGQGTRLTVV.

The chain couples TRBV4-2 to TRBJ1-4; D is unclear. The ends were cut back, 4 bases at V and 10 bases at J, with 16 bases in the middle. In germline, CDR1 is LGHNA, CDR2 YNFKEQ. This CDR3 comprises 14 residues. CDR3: CASSRSRDMGKLFF. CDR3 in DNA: TGTGCCAGCAGCCGATCCCGGGATATGGGAAAACTGTTTTTT.